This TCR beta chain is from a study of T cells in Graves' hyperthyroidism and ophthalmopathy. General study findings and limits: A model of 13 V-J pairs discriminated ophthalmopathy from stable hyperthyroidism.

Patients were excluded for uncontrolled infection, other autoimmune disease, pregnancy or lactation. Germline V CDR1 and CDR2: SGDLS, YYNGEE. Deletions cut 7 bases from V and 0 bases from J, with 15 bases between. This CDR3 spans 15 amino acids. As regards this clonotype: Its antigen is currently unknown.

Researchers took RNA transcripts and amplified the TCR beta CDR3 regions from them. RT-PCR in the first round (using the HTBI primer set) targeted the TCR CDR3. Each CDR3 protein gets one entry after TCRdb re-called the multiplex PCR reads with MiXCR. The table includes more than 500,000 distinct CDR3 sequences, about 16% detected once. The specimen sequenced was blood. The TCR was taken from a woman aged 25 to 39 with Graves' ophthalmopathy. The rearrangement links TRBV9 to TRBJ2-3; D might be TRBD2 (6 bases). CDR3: CASAGGSPSTDTQYF. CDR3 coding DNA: TGTGCCAGCGCAGGAGGGAGCCCCAGCACAGATACGCAGTATTTT.